Below, 29 T cell receptor beta chains from the same sample are listed, as sequenced in a study of blood T cell repertoires in COVID-19. Generated by immunoSEQ multiplex PCR, the TCRdb table keeps only in-frame clones and is missing some. The sample consists of around 25,000 clones, 88% of them appearing once. Sample: peripheral blood. These receptors came from a woman aged 50 to 60 with active COVID-19.

The chain carries TRBV2 and TRBJ2-3; D perhaps matches TRBD1 (6 bases). V shed 1 base and J shed 4 bases, with 12 bases lying between them. This CDR3 has 15 residues. Germline CDR1 SNHLY, CDR2 FYNNEI. This CDR3 is CASSEGGRGPDTQYF. For the CDR3, the DNA is TGTGCCAGCAGTGAAGGGGGCAGGGGACCAGATACGCAGTATTTT.

There are a few counts of this clone. The chain joins TRBV28 to TRBJ1-1, with no clear D. The CDR3 is 14 amino acids. V shed 5 bases and J shed 1 base, with 11 bases lying between them. The germline gives CDR1 MDHEN, CDR2 SYDVKM. The chain's CDR3 is CASSPQRWNTEAFF. The CDR3 DNA reads TGTGCCAGCAGTCCCCAGAGGTGGAACACTGAAGCTTTCTTT.

This sequence joins TRBV5-1 and TRBJ2-1; 10 bases map to TRBD2. The germline V gene has CDR1 SGHRS and CDR2 YFSETQ. The length of the CDR3 is 13 residues. V lost 4 bases and J lost 10; bases outside the gene matches: 5. Written as DNA, the CDR3 is TGCGCCAGCAGCACGTTTAGCGGGAGGGAGCAGTTCTTC. It yields the protein CASSTFSGREQFF.

This chain uses TRBV7-9 with TRBJ2-5, with 7 bases lining up with TRBD2. CDR3 size: 15 residues. The V and J ends lost 4 bases and 4 bases, in that order; junction bases with no gene match: 9. Per germline, CDR1 SEHNR and CDR2 FQNEAQ (reference sequence). The CDR3 DNA sequence: TGTGCCAGCAGCTACGGGGGAGGGCCTCGAGAGACCCAGTACTTC. Translation gives CASSYGGGPRETQYF.

The genes are TRBV2 and TRBJ2-7; 11 bases map to TRBD2. Trimming at V came to 2 bases and at J to 2 bases, leaving 8 bases not matched to a gene. The CDR3 covers 17 residues. Germline CDR1 reads SNHLY; CDR2 reads FYNNEI. CDR3 sequence (DNA): TGTGCCAGCAGTGAACCAGCAGGGACTAGCGGAACCTACGAGCAGTACTTC. Translation: CASSEPAGTSGTYEQYF.

In its sample, this clone was seen a few times. The rearrangement links TRBV19 to TRBJ2-7; 8 bases line up with TRBD1. V shed 6 bases and J 0 bases; nucleotides not matched to a gene: 7. Germline loops: CDR1 LNHDA, CDR2 SQIVND (reference sequence). This CDR3 contains 15 residues. This CDR3 is CASSVGQGLSYEQYF. For the CDR3, the DNA is TGTGCCAGTAGCGTTGGACAGGGTCTCTCCTACGAGCAGTACTTC.

The chain employs TRBV5-1 and TRBJ2-1, with TRBD2 identical over 8 bases. The CDR3 is 13 amino acids. Trimming cost V 4 bases and J 7 bases; bases outside gene matches: 4. Germline CDR1 reads SGHRS; CDR2 reads YFSETQ. The CDR3, as DNA: TGCGCCAGCAGCGGGGGACTAGGGAATGAGCAGTTCTTC. It specifies CASSGGLGNEQFF.

The V gene is TRBV18, the J gene TRBJ1-1; D is possibly TRBD1 (5 bases). V shed 6 bases and J shed 2 bases, with 19 bases lying between them. This CDR3 comprises 16 residues. Germline V gene data show CDR1 as KGHSH and CDR2 as LQKENI. The CDR3 region has the DNA TGTGCCAGCTCGGCCATGGGGAGGGGAAAAAACACTGAAGCTTTCTTT. It encodes CASSAMGRGKNTEAFF.

The V call is TRBV12-3 or TRBV12-4, the J call TRBJ2-3; D not resolved. This CDR3 has 13 residues. Trimming stripped 3 bases from V and 5 bases from J, with 9 bases between. In nucleotides, the CDR3 is TGTGCCAGCAGTTTTTTCGGTGGAGATACGCAGTATTTT. This translates into CASSFFGGDTQYF.

The chain has TRBV29-1 and TRBJ2-7; 10 bases match TRBD1. Germline V gene lookup returns CDR1 SQVTM and CDR2 ANQGSEA. This CDR3 region has 17 residues. Trimming at V came to 1 base and at J to 2 bases, leaving 11 bases not matched to a gene. CDR3 sequence: CSVEGNRDRGRPYEQYF. The CDR3 bases are TGCAGCGTTGAAGGGAATAGGGACAGGGGACGGCCCTACGAGCAGTACTTC.

The V call is TRBV28, the J call TRBJ2-1; TRBD1 agrees at 7 bases. Germline CDR1 MDHEN, CDR2 SYDVKM. The V segment lost 3 bases and the J segment 4 bases; nucleotides outside the gene matches: 6. The CDR3 is 15 residues long. The CDR3 spells CASSFFQGVYNEQFF. In nucleotides, the CDR3 is TGTGCCAGCAGTTTCTTTCAGGGGGTGTACAATGAGCAGTTCTTC.

V is TRBV18 and J is TRBJ1-3; D might be TRBD1 (6 bases). The CDR3 contains 13 residues. The V end was cut by 6 bases, the J end by 4 bases, with 10 bases between. Germline V gene sequence: CDR1 KGHSH, CDR2 LQKENI. CDR3 residues: CASSPGTGNTIYF. For the CDR3, the DNA is TGTGCCAGCTCGCCTGGGACAGGAAACACCATATATTTT.

V gene TRBV5-1 combines with J gene TRBJ2-7, with 8 bases fitting TRBD1. This CDR3 has 12 residues. Germline CDR1 and CDR2: SGHRS and YFSETQ. V shed 3 bases, J shed 6 bases, and the junction held 2 bases outside the gene matches. In DNA form, the CDR3 reads TGCGCCAGCAGCTGGACAGGGATCGAGCAGTACTTC. Encoded protein: CASSWTGIEQYF.

The rearrangement joins TRBV19 to TRBJ2-7; 7 bases agree with TRBD1. V gave up 8 bases and J gave up 5 bases; unmatched junction bases: 9. CDR1 is LNHDA and CDR2 is SQIVND in the germline V gene (reference sequence). The CDR3 has 13 amino acids. The CDR3 DNA is TGTGCCAGTGGCCCCAGGGGGTCGGACGAGCAGTACTTC. Residues: CASGPRGSDEQYF.

The chain employs TRBV5-1 and TRBJ2-7; 10 bases line up with TRBD2. With 3 bases clipped from V and 2 bases from J, the junction kept 5 bases outside the gene matches. The CDR3 totals 15 residues. Looked up from germline, CDR1 is SGHRS and CDR2 is YFSETQ. The CDR3 region is CASSSGLANTYEQYF. In DNA, the CDR3 is TGCGCCAGCAGCTCGGGACTAGCGAATACCTACGAGCAGTACTTC.

The chain carries TRBV28 and TRBJ2-2; a possible D gene is TRBD1 (6 bases). CDR3 length: 14 amino acids. Germline V gene data show CDR1 as MDHEN and CDR2 as SYDVKM. With 8 bases removed from V and 4 bases from J, the gap between germline ends came to 14 bases. This CDR3 is CASSDSRPTGELFF. The CDR3 DNA is TGTGCCAGCTCGGACAGTCGACCCACCGGGGAGCTGTTTTTT.

In its sample, this clone was seen once. The V and J genes are TRBV7-3 and TRBJ2-3, with 12 bases fitting TRBD2. V lost 6 bases and J lost 5; bases outside the gene matches: 9. CDR1 is SGHTA, CDR2 FQGTGA, per germline. The CDR3 covers 16 residues. The CDR3 reads CASSPSGRAGGDTQYF. CDR3 DNA: TGTGCCAGCAGTCCTAGCGGGAGGGCCGGAGGAGATACGCAGTATTTT.

A few counts support this clone. The CDR3 reads CASRPGTSGYNEQFF. In DNA form, the CDR3 reads TGCGCCAGCAGACCCGGGACTAGCGGTTACAATGAGCAGTTCTTC. The chain couples TRBV5-1 to TRBJ2-1; TRBD2 matches at 11 bases. Per germline, CDR1 SGHRS and CDR2 YFSETQ. V lost 5 bases and J lost 4; bases outside the gene matches: 5. The CDR3 is 15 amino acids.

V gene TRBV5-3 combines with J gene TRBJ1-1, with 7 bases identical to TRBD1. TRBV5-3 is an ORF, and what it does is uncertain. This CDR3 is 15 amino acids long. The V gene end was trimmed by 4 bases and the J gene end by 1 base; junction bases not matched to a gene: 7. CDR3 bases: TGTGCCAGAAGCCAGGACAGGAAATGGAACACTGAAGCTTTCTTT. Residues: CARSQDRKWNTEAFF.

This clone was seen more than once but under ten times. The chain employs TRBV5-1 and TRBJ1-1, with 8 bases identical to TRBD1. V lost 0 bases and J lost 4; bases outside the gene matches: 2. This CDR3 region has 14 residues. Germline lookup yields CDR1 SGHRS and CDR2 YFSETQ. CDR3 DNA sequence: TGCGCCAGCAGCTTGGACAGGGGGAGCACTGAAGCTTTCTTT. Protein product: CASSLDRGSTEAFF.

This chain links TRBV5-1 with TRBJ1-1; D is ambiguous. CDR1 is SGHRS and CDR2 is YFSETQ in the germline V gene. CDR3 length: 13 amino acids. The V end was cut by 3 bases, the J end by 2 bases, with 8 bases between. The CDR3 protein is CASSSEPNTEAFF. The CDR3, as DNA: TGCGCCAGCAGCTCGGAGCCTAACACTGAAGCTTTCTTT.

The gene calls are TRBV9 and TRBJ2-7; D ambiguous. The CDR3 is made up of 14 amino acids. The germline V and J ends were trimmed by 0 bases and 3 bases, with 10 bases remaining between them. Germline CDR1 and CDR2: SGDLS and YYNGEE. The CDR3 nucleotides read TGTGCCAGCAGCGTAGGACTCACGGGCTACGAGCAGTACTTC. Translation: CASSVGLTGYEQYF.

The chain recombines TRBV28 with TRBJ2-2, with 7 nucleotides matching TRBD2. This CDR3 contains 14 residues. Germline CDR1 reads MDHEN; CDR2 reads SYDVKM. The junction had 6 bases not matched to a gene; V was cut back by 5 bases and J by 6 bases. CDR3 nucleotides: TGTGCCAGCAGTCCGGGACTAAGGCCCGGGGAGCTGTTTTTT. This gives the protein CASSPGLRPGELFF.

This chain links TRBV28 with TRBJ2-7; D possibly corresponds to TRBD1 (6 bases). CDR1 MDHEN and CDR2 SYDVKM come from the germline V gene. Between the trimmed V and J ends, which lost 2 bases and 3 bases, there was a span of 11 bases. The length of the CDR3 is 14 residues. The CDR3 DNA follows: TGTGCCAGCAGTTTAACAGGGCCCGGCTACGAGCAGTACTTC. It translates to CASSLTGPGYEQYF.

The chain couples TRBV28 to TRBJ1-1, with no clear D. The CDR3 spans 15 residues. The V gene lost 2 bases and the J gene lost 4 bases, with 14 bases spanning the gap. Germline lookup yields CDR1 MDHEN and CDR2 SYDVKM. In DNA, the CDR3 is TGTGCCAGCAGTTTAATACAGACTAGGCCCACTGAAGCTTTCTTT. Amino acid sequence: CASSLIQTRPTEAFF.

This chain joins TRBV6-4 and TRBJ1-2; D possibly corresponds to TRBD1 (6 bases). Germline CDR1 and CDR2: MRHNA and SNTAGT. Trimming took 6 bases from V and 1 from J, leaving 9 bases between them. CDR3 length: 13 residues. The CDR3, as DNA: TGTGCCAGCAGCCCGGACAGTAACTATGGCTACACCTTC. Translation: CASSPDSNYGYTF.

The chain's CDR3 is CASSLRTSGHNEQFF. CDR3 DNA: TGTGCCAGCAGCTTGAGGACTAGCGGCCACAATGAGCAGTTCTTC. This rearrangement joins TRBV5-5 to TRBJ2-1; 10 bases map to TRBD2. V dropped 1 base and J dropped 5; count of bases not matched to a gene: 3. The germline CDR1 and CDR2 sequences are SGHKS and YYEKEE (reference sequence). The CDR3 runs 15 residues.

This clone came up once. CDR3 loop: CASSPGGNYGYTF. CDR3 nucleotides: TGCGCCAGCAGCCCAGGGGGGAACTATGGCTACACCTTC. This chain joins TRBV5-1 and TRBJ1-2; TRBD1 aligns across 7 bases. The germline gives CDR1 SGHRS, CDR2 YFSETQ. After removal of 4 bases from V and 2 bases from J, the junction contained 2 bases not matched to a gene. The CDR3 has 13 residues.

This clone is termed medium-sized. The gene calls are TRBV27 and TRBJ1-2; 7 nucleotides match TRBD1. CDR1 is MNHEY, CDR2 SMNVEV, per germline (reference sequence). With 3 bases clipped from V and 3 bases from J, the junction kept 1 base outside the gene matches. The CDR3 consists of 13 residues. CDR3 coding DNA: TGTGCCAGCAGTTTTGGACAGGACTATGGCTACACCTTC. Translation gives CASSFGQDYGYTF.